Below, 21 T cell receptor beta chains from the same sample are listed, as sequenced in a study of blood T cell repertoires in COVID-19. The method was immunoSEQ multiplex PCR; TCRdb's version includes in-frame clones alone and lacks a portion of them. The table lists 390,000 or so clones, more than 75% of them singletons. Sequenced: PBMCs or T cells enriched from blood (not recorded which). These receptors were taken from a woman between 45 and 60 years old who had recovered from COVID-19.

V usage is TRBV18 and J usage is TRBJ2-3; 12 nucleotides line up with TRBD1. After removal of 2 bases from V and 3 bases from J, the junction contained 3 bases not matched to a gene. Germline assignment: CDR1 KGHSH and CDR2 LQKENI. The CDR3 runs 16 residues. In DNA form, the CDR3 reads TGTGCCAGCTCACCATGGGACAGGGGGCTTACAGATACGCAGTATTTT. It translates to CASSPWDRGLTDTQYF.

The chain uses TRBV7-8 and TRBJ2-5, with TRBD2 matching over 12 bases. CDR1 is SGHVS and CDR2 is FQNEAQ in the germline V gene. V lost 0 bases to trimming and J lost 4 bases; unmatched junction nucleotides: 6. CDR3 length: 17 amino acids. Here the CDR3 DNA reads TGTGCCAGCAGCTTAGCCCTCCTAGCGGGGGGGGCAGAGACCCAGTACTTC. Protein sequence: CASSLALLAGGAETQYF.

In this sample, this clone turned up a few times. This chain joins TRBV28 and TRBJ1-6; 8 bases fit TRBD1. The CDR3 is 14 residues long. Germline V gives CDR1 MDHEN, CDR2 SYDVKM. Losses at the gene ends were 8 bases for V and 7 bases for J; bases not matched to a gene: 7. The CDR3 spells CASRSGTGNSPLHF. The CDR3 coding sequence is TGTGCCAGCCGGTCGGGGACAGGCAATTCACCCCTCCACTTT.

The chain carries TRBV27 and TRBJ1-2; 10 bases fit TRBD1. This CDR3 region has 15 residues. V lost 5 bases and J lost 8; bases outside the gene matches: 11. Germline V CDR1 and CDR2: MNHEY, SMNVEV (reference sequence). The CDR3 loop is CASSPSGQGFWGYTF. The CDR3 DNA reads TGTGCCAGCAGTCCCTCGGGACAGGGGTTCTGGGGCTACACCTTC.

The chain combines TRBV7-9 with TRBJ1-1; 8 bases match TRBD1. CDR1 and CDR2 from the germline V gene are SEHNR and FQNEAQ (reference sequence). This CDR3 has 15 amino acids. Trimming cost V 4 bases and J 5 bases; bases outside gene matches: 9. CDR3 protein: CASSSPDRGITEAFF. The CDR3, as DNA: TGTGCCAGCAGCTCCCCAGACAGGGGTATTACTGAAGCTTTCTTT.

The V call is TRBV20-1, the J call TRBJ1-2; D call uncertain. This CDR3 is built from 13 residues. V lost 3 bases, J lost 6 bases, and 14 bases lay in between. Germline CDR1 and CDR2: DFQATT and SNEGSKA (reference sequence). Here the CDR3 reads CSASVVGPNGYTF. For the CDR3, the DNA is TGCAGTGCTAGTGTAGTGGGCCCAAATGGCTACACCTTC.

The chain recombines TRBV18 with TRBJ2-2; 7 bases are a match to TRBD2. The junction had 11 bases not matched to a gene; V was cut back by 3 bases and J by 4 bases. The CDR3 has 17 residues. Germline lookup yields CDR1 KGHSH and CDR2 LQKENI. The CDR3 DNA reads TGTGCCAGCTCACCTGGGGGGGGAGCCGTCGGCACCGGGGAGCTGTTTTTT. Its translation: CASSPGGGAVGTGELFF.

The chain carries TRBV7-9 and TRBJ1-5, with D perhaps matching TRBD1 (5 bases). This CDR3 is built from 14 residues. The germline V and J ends were trimmed by 0 bases and 7 bases, with 10 bases remaining between them. Per germline, CDR1 SEHNR and CDR2 FQNEAQ (reference sequence). As DNA, the CDR3 is TGTGCCAGCAGCTTAGCAGGGGCGGAACAGCCCCAGCATTTT. It codes for CASSLAGAEQPQHF.

J is TRBJ1-2 and V is TRBV11-2; 7 bases map to TRBD1. Unmatched junction bases numbered 3, after V lost 4 bases and J lost 4 bases. The CDR3 consists of 13 residues. Germline-derived CDR1 and CDR2 are SGHAT and FQNNGV. CDR3 coding DNA: TGTGCCAGCAGCTCAGGGGGTTTCTATGGCTACACCTTC. Protein product: CASSSGGFYGYTF.

J is TRBJ1-1 and V is TRBV13; 7 positions match TRBD1. Per germline, CDR1 PRHDT and CDR2 FYEKMQ (reference sequence). After removal of 2 bases from V and 1 base from J, the junction contained 22 bases not matched to a gene. The CDR3 runs 21 residues. DNA for the CDR3: TGTGCCAGCAGCTTAAGAGGGGGCCACGCTAGGCTTCGGGGGCAGAACACTGAAGCTTTCTTT. This gives the protein CASSLRGGHARLRGQNTEAFF. The variable domain in full, completed from reference TRBV13 and TRBJ1-1, reads AAGVIQSPRHLIKEKRETATLKCYPIPRHDTVYWYQQGPGQDPQFLISFYEKMQSDKGSIPDRFSAQQFSDYHSELNMSSLELGDSALYFCASSLRGGHARLRGQNTEAFFGQGTRLTVV.

The chain combines TRBV4-2 with TRBJ2-2; D is uncertain. In germline, CDR1 is LGHNA, CDR2 YNFKEQ. This CDR3 comprises 14 residues. Deletions cut 3 bases from V and 5 bases from J, with 10 bases between. CDR3 in amino acids: CASSHPKLTGELFF. The CDR3 coding sequence is TGTGCCAGCAGCCACCCAAAACTGACCGGGGAGCTGTTTTTT.

The chain uses TRBV5-5 and TRBJ1-1; TRBD1 might be the D (6 bases). V was trimmed by 2 bases and J by 0 bases, leaving 23 bases between them. CDR1 is SGHKS and CDR2 is YYEKEE in the germline V gene (reference sequence). The CDR3 has 19 residues. Here the CDR3 reads CASSFRQGTFGVMNTEAFF. CDR3 DNA: TGTGCCAGCAGCTTTCGCCAGGGGACGTTTGGGGTAATGAACACTGAAGCTTTCTTT.

This chain joins TRBV27 and TRBJ1-6, with TRBD1 matching 7 bases. Germline V gives CDR1 MNHEY, CDR2 SMNVEV (reference sequence). V was clipped by 6 bases and J by 8 bases; unmatched bases: 4. CDR3 length: 13 residues. CDR3: CASRRDSHSPLHF. The CDR3 nucleotides are TGTGCCAGCAGAAGGGACAGTCATTCACCCCTCCACTTT.

The chain recombines TRBV30 with TRBJ1-6; D remains ambiguous. The CDR3 sequence is 15 residues long. Trimming pared 0 bases from V and 0 bases from J, leaving 6 bases between. CDR1 and CDR2 from the germline V gene are GTSNPN and SVGIG (reference sequence). The CDR3 loop reads CAWSVGFSYNSPLHF. The CDR3 bases are TGTGCCTGGAGTGTTGGCTTCTCCTATAATTCACCCCTCCACTTT.

The genes are TRBV6-5 and TRBJ2-5; TRBD1 matches at 7 bases. J lost 6 bases, V lost 3 bases, and 7 bases had no gene match. The CDR3 runs 14 residues. Germline values: CDR1 MNHEY, CDR2 SVGAGI. CDR3 nucleotides: TGTGCCAGCAGTTATCTCGGGGACAGACAGACCCAGTACTTC. Its translation: CASSYLGDRQTQYF.

V is TRBV7-8 and J is TRBJ2-7; D is possibly TRBD2 (6 bases). V lost 1 base, J lost 2 bases, and 9 bases lay in between. The CDR3 is 14 amino acids. CDR1 SGHVS and CDR2 FQNEAQ come from the germline V gene. The CDR3 DNA sequence: TGTGCCAGCAGCTTAGAGACTAGAGCCTACGAGCAGTACTTC. Translating it yields CASSLETRAYEQYF.

The V gene is TRBV5-1, the J gene TRBJ1-3; D call uncertain. This CDR3 contains 15 residues. Germline CDR1 reads SGHRS; CDR2 reads YFSETQ. The V gene lost 2 bases and the J gene lost 0 bases, with 9 bases spanning the gap. For the CDR3, the DNA is TGCGCCAGCAGCTTTGGTGGCACCTCTGGAAACACCATATATTTT. Its translation: CASSFGGTSGNTIYF.

The J gene is TRBJ2-2, the V gene TRBV9, with no clear D. The V and J ends lost 1 base and 4 bases respectively, with 11 bases between them. Germline CDR1 reads SGDLS; CDR2 reads YYNGEE. This CDR3 is built from 15 residues. The DNA for the CDR3 is TGTGCCAGCAGCGTAATTGGGCAAGCCACCGGGGAGCTGTTTTTT. Its translation is CASSVIGQATGELFF.

This chain connects TRBV5-1 to TRBJ1-3, with TRBD1 matching over 8 bases. The CDR3 covers 17 residues. V lost 0 bases and J lost 2; bases outside the gene matches: 7. From germline, CDR1 is SGHRS and CDR2 YFSETQ. CDR3 coding DNA: TGCGCCAGCAGCTTGGGGGCAGGGGGCAAGGCTGGAAACACCATATATTTT. This sequence encodes CASSLGAGGKAGNTIYF.

The chain carries TRBV29-1 and TRBJ2-7, with a weak D call TRBD2 (6 bases). The CDR3 length is 13 residues. V gave up 4 bases and J gave up 4 bases, with 14 bases separating them. CDR1 and CDR2 from the germline V gene are SQVTM and ANQGSEA. The CDR3 is CSVGDSGGYEQYF. Here the CDR3 DNA reads TGCAGCGTTGGGGATAGTGGGGGGTACGAGCAGTACTTC.

This clone was counted only a few times. This chain uses TRBV13 with TRBJ2-2; D not certain. Per the germline V gene, CDR1 is PRHDT and CDR2 is FYEKMQ (reference sequence). There are 20 residues in the CDR3. Between the trimmed V and J ends, which lost 5 bases and 0 bases, there was a span of 25 bases. The CDR3, as DNA: TGTGCCAGCAGCCCAAACTGGGCCCAAGGCAACATCGCGAACACCGGGGAGCTGTTTTTT. Translated: CASSPNWAQGNIANTGELFF.